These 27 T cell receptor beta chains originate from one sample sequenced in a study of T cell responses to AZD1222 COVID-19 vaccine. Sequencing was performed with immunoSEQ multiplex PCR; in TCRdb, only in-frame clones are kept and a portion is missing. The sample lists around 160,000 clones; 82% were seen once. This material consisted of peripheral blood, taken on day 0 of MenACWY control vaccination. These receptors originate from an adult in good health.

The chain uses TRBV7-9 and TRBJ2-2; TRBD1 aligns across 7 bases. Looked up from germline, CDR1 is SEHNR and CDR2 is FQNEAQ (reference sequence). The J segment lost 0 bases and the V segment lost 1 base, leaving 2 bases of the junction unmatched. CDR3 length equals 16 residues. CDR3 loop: CASSLGGTANTGELFF. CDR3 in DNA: TGTGCCAGCAGCTTAGGGGGGACAGCGAACACCGGGGAGCTGTTTTTT.

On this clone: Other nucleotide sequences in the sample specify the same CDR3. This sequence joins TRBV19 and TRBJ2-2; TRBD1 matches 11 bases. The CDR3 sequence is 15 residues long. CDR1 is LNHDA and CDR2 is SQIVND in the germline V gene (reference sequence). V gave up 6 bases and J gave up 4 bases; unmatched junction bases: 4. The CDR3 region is CASSPGTGGTGELFF. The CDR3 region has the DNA TGTGCCAGTAGCCCCGGGACAGGGGGCACCGGGGAGCTGTTTTTT. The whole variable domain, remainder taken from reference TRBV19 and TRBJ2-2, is DGGITQSPKYLFRKEGQNVTLSCEQNLNHDAMYWYRQDPGQGLRLIYYSQIVNDFQKGDIAEGYSVSREKKESFPLTVTSAQKNPTAFYLCASSPGTGGTGELFFGEGSRLTVL.

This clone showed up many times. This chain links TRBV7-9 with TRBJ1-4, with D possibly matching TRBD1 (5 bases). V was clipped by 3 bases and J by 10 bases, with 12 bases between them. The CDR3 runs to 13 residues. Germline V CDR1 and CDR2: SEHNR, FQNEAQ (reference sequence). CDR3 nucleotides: TGTGCCAGCAGCTTGGGGGAGTTAGGAAAACTGTTTTTT. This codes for CASSLGELGKLFF.

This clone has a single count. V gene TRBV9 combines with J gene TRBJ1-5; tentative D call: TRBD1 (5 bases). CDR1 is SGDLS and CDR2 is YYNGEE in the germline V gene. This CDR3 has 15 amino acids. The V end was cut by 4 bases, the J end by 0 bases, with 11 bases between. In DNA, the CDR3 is TGTGCCAGCAGCCCACTGGGGGATAGCAATCAGCCCCAGCATTTT. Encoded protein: CASSPLGDSNQPQHF.

CDR3 sequence: CASSPTTGGHTEAFF. In DNA, the CDR3 is TGTGCCAGTAGCCCAACCACAGGGGGCCACACTGAAGCTTTCTTT. V usage is TRBV19 and J usage is TRBJ1-1, with 9 nucleotides matching TRBD1. The CDR3 sequence is 15 residues long. With 6 bases clipped from V and 3 bases from J, the junction kept 8 bases outside the gene matches. The germline V gene has CDR1 LNHDA and CDR2 SQIVND (reference sequence).

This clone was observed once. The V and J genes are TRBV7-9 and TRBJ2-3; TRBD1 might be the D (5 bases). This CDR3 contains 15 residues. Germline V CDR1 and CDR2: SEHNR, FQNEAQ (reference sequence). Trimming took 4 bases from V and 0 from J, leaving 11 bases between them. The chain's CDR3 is CASSYQGTSTDTQYF. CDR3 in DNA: TGTGCCAGCAGCTACCAGGGTACTAGCACAGATACGCAGTATTTT.

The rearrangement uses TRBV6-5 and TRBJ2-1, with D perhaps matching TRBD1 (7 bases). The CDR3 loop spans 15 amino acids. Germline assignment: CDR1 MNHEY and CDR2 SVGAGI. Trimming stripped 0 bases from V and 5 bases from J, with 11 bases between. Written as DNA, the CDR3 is TGTGCCAGCAGTTACTCGGGCGGGACAGACAATGAGCAGTTCTTC. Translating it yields CASSYSGGTDNEQFF.

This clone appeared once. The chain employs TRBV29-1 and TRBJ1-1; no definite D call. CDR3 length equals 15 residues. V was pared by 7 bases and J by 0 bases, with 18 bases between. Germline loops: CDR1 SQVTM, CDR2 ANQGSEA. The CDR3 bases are TGCAGCGCCTCCTTGGGCAGTCCTATGAACACTGAAGCTTTCTTT. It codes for CSASLGSPMNTEAFF.

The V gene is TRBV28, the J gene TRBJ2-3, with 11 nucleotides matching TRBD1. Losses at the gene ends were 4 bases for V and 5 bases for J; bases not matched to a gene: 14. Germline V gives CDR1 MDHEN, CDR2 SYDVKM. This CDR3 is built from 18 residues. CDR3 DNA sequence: TGTGCCAGCAGTTCCGCGTCGGGACAGGGGGTACGTGGAGATACGCAGTATTTT. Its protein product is CASSSASGQGVRGDTQYF. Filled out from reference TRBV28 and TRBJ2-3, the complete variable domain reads DVKVTQSSRYLVKRTGEKVFLECVQDMDHENMFWYRQDPGLGLRLIYFSYDVKMKEKGDIPEGYSVSREKKERFSLILESASTNQTSMYLCASSSASGQGVRGDTQYFGPGTRLTVL.

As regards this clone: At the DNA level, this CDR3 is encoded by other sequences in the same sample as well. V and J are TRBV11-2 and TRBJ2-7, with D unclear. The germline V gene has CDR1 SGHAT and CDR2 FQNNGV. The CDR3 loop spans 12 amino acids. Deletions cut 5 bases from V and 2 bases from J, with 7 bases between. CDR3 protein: CASSARPYEQYF. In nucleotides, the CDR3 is TGTGCCAGCAGCGCCCGCCCCTACGAGCAGTACTTC.

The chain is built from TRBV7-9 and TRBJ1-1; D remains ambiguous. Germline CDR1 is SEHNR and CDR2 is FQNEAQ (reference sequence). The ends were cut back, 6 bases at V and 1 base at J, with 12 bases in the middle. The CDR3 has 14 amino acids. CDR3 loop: CASRNWGENTEAFF. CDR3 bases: TGTGCCAGCAGAAATTGGGGTGAGAACACTGAAGCTTTCTTT.

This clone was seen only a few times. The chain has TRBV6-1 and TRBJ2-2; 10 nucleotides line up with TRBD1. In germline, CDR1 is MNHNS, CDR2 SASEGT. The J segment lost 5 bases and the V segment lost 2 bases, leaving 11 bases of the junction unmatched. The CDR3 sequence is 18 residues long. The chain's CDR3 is CASSEILQGQGKTGELFF. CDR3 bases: TGTGCCAGCAGTGAAATTCTCCAGGGACAGGGGAAGACCGGGGAGCTGTTTTTT.

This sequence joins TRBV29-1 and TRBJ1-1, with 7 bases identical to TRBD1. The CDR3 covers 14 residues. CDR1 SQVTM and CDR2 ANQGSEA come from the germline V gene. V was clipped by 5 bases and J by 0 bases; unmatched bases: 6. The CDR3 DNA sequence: TGCAGCGTTAGTAAAGGACAGGTGAACACTGAAGCTTTCTTT. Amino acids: CSVSKGQVNTEAFF. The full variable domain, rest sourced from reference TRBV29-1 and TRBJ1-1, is SAVISQKPSRDICQRGTSLTIQCQVDSQVTMMFWYRQQPGQSLTLIATANQGSEATYESGFVIDKFPISRPNLTFSTLTVSNMSPEDSSIYLCSVSKGQVNTEAFFGQGTRLTVV.

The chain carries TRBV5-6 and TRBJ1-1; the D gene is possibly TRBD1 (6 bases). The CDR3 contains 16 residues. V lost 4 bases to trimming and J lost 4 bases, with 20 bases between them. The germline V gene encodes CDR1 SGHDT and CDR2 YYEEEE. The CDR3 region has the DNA TGTGCCAGCAGCCCCAACGGCCTAGGGGGTCGCACTGAAGCTTTCTTT. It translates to CASSPNGLGGRTEAFF.

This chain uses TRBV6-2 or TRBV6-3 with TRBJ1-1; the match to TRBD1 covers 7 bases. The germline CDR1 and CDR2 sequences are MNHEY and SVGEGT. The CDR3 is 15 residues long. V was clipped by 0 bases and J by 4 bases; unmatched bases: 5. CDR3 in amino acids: CASSYSTGLGTEAFF. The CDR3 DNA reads TGTGCCAGCAGTTACTCGACAGGGCTGGGCACTGAAGCTTTCTTT.

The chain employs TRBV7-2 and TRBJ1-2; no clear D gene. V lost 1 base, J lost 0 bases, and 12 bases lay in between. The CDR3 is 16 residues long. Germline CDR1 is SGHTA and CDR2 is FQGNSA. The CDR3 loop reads CASSLGGTRSNYGYTF. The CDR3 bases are TGTGCCAGCAGCTTAGGAGGTACCAGGTCTAACTATGGCTACACCTTC. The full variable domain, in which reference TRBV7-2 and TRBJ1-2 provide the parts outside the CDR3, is GAGVSQSPSNKVTEKGKDVELRCDPISGHTALYWYRQSLGQGLEFLIYFQGNSAPDKSGLPSDRFSAERTGGSVSTLTIQRTQQEDSAVYLCASSLGGTRSNYGYTFGSGTRLTVV.

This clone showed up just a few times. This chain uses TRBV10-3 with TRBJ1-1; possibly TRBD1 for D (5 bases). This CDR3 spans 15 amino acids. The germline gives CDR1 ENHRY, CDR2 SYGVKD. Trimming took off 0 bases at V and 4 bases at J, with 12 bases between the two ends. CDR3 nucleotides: TGTGCCATCAGTGAGTCGGGTGCGCAGGGCACTGAAGCTTTCTTT. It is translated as CAISESGAQGTEAFF.

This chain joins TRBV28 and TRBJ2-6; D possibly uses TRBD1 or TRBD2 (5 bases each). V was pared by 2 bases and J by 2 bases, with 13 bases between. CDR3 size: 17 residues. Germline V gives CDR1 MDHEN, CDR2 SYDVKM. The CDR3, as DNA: TGTGCCAGCAGTTTACTCCGAGGGGTGACTGGGGCCAACGTCCTGACTTTC. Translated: CASSLLRGVTGANVLTF. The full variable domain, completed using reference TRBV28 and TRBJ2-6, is DVKVTQSSRYLVKRTGEKVFLECVQDMDHENMFWYRQDPGLGLRLIYFSYDVKMKEKGDIPEGYSVSREKKERFSLILESASTNQTSMYLCASSLLRGVTGANVLTFGAGSRLTVL.

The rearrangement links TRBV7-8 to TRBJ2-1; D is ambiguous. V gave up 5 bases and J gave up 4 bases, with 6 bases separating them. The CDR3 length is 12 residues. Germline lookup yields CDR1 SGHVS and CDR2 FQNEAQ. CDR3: CASSVAYNEQFF. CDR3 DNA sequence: TGTGCCAGCAGCGTCGCATACAATGAGCAGTTCTTC.

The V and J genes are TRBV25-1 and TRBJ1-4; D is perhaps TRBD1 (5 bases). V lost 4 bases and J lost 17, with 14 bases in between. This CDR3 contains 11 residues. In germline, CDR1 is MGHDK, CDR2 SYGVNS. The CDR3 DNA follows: TGTGCCAGCAGTGTTTCAGGGCAGTTATTTTTT. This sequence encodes CASSVSGQLFF.

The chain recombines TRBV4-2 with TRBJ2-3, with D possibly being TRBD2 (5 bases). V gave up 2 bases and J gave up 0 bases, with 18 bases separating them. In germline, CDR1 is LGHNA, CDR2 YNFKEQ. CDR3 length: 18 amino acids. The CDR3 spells CASSQFRTLGSSTDTQYF. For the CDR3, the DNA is TGTGCCAGCAGCCAATTTCGGACTCTGGGTTCTAGCACAGATACGCAGTATTTT.

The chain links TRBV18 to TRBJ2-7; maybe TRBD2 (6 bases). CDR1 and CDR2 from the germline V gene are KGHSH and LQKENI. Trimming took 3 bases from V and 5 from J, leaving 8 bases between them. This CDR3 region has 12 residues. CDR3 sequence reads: CASSPGRNEQYF. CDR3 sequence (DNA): TGTGCCAGCTCACCGGGGAGGAACGAGCAGTACTTC.

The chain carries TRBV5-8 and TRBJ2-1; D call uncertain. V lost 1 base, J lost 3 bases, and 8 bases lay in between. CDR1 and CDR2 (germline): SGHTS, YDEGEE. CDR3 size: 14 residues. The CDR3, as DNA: TGTGCCAGCAGCTTGTCGTTCGACTACAATGAGCAGTTCTTC. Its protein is CASSLSFDYNEQFF.

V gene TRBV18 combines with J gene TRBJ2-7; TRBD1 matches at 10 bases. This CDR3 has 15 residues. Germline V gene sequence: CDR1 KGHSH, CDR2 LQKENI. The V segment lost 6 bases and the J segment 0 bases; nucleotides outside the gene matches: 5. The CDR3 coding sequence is TGTGCCAGCTCGCAGGGACAGGGGAGCTCCTACGAGCAGTACGTC. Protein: CASSQGQGSSYEQYV.

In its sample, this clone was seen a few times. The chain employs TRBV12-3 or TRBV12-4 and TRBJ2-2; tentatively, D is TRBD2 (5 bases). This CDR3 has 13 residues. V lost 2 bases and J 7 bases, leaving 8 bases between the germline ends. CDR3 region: CASSLSRGGELFF. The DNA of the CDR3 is TGTGCCAGCAGTTTATCCCGGGGCGGGGAGCTGTTTTTT.

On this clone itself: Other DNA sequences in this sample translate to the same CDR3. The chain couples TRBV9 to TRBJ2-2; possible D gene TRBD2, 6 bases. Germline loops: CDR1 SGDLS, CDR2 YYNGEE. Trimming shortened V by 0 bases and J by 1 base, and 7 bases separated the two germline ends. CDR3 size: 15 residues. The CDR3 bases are TGTGCCAGCAGCGTAGCGGGGGTGAACACCGGGGAGCTGTTTTTT. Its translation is CASSVAGVNTGELFF.

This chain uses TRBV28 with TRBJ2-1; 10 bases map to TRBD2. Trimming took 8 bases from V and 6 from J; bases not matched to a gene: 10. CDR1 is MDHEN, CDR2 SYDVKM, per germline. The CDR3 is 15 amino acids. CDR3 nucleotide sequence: TGTGCCAGCGGGGTAGCGGGGGGATCCATCAATGAGCAGTTCTTC. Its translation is CASGVAGGSINEQFF.